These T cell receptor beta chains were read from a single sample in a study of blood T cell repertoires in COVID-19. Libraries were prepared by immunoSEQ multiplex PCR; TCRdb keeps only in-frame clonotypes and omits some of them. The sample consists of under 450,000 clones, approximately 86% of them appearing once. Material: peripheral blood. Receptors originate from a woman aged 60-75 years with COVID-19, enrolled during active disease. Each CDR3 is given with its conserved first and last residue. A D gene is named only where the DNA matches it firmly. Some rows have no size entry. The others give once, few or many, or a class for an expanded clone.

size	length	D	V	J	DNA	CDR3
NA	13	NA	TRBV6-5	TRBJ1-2	TGTGCCAGCAGTTCATCAGGGTCCCGTGGCTACACCTTC	CASSSSGSRGYTF
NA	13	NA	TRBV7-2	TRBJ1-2	TGTGCCAGCAGCTTACGGGCACAGGGAGACTACACCTTC	CASSLRAQGDYTF
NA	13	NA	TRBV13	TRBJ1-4	TGTGCCAGCAGCTCCGGGAACCAAGAAAAACTGTTTTTT	CASSSGNQEKLFF
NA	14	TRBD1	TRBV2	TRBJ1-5	TGTGCCAGCAGAGGGACAGGGAGCAATCAGCCCCAGCATTTT	CASRGTGSNQPQHF
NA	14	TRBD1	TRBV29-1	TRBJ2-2	TGCAGCGTACCGGACAGGGAGAACACCGGGGAGCTGTTTTTT	CSVPDRENTGELFF
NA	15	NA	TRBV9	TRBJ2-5	TGTGCCAGCAGCGTTCGGGACTCGACGCGGGAGACCCAGTACTTC	CASSVRDSTRETQYF
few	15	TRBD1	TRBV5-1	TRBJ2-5	TGCGCCAGCAGCTACTCCGGGACAGGGCAAGAGACCCAGTACTTC	CASSYSGTGQETQYF
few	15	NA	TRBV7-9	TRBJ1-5	TGTGCCAGCAGCGCAGCAGGGAATAGCAATCAGCCCCAGCATTTT	CASSAAGNSNQPQHF
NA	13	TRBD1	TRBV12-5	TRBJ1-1	TGTGCTAGTGGTCCGGACAGGGTCACTGAAGCTTTCTTT	CASGPDRVTEAFF
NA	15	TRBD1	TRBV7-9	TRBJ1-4	TGTGCCAGCAGCTTAGGGGACAGGGATAATGAAAAACTGTTTTTT	CASSLGDRDNEKLFF
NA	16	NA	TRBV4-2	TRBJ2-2	TGTGCCAGCAGCCAAGATAAGCGAACGAACACCGGGGAGCTGTTTTTT	CASSQDKRTNTGELFF
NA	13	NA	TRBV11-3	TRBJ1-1	TGTGCCAGCAGCCACAGGGATTCCACTGAAGCTTTCTTT	CASSHRDSTEAFF
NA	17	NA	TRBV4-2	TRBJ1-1	TGTGCCAGCAGCCAAGAAGACCAGGGGTTTATGAACACTGAAGCTTTCTTT	CASSQEDQGFMNTEAFF
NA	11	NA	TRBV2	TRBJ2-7	TGTGCCAGCATCGGGAATTACGAGCAGTACTTC	CASIGNYEQYF
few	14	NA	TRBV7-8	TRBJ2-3	TGTGCCAGCAGCTTAGGACAGAGCACAGATACGCAGTATTTT	CASSLGQSTDTQYF
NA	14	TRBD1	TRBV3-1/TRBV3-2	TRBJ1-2	TGTGCCAGCAGCCAAGGGACAGGGCCCTATGGCTACACCTTC	CASSQGTGPYGYTF
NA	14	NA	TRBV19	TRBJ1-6	TGTGCCAGTAGTAACCCGAGGATAGCTTCACCCCTCCACTTT	CASSNPRIASPLHF
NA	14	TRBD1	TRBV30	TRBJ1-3	TGTGCCTGCACACCGACAGGGAAACGAAACACCATATATTTT	CACTPTGKRNTIYF
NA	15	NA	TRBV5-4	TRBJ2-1	TGTGCCAGCACCTACCGCAGGGCTAAGCACAATGAGCAGTTCTTC	CASTYRRAKHNEQFF
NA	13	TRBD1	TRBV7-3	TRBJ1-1	TGTGCCAGTGCTAGGGGGCGGAACACTGAAGCTTTCTTT	CASARGRNTEAFF
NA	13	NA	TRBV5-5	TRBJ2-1	TGTGCCAGCAGCTTGTGGCAGGGAAATGAGCAGTTCTTC	CASSLWQGNEQFF
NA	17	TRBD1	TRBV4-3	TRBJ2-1	TGCGCCAGCAGCCTTGGGGCTCCGGGACAGATAAGCAATGAGCAGTTCTTC	CASSLGAPGQISNEQFF
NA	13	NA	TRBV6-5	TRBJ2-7	TGTGCCAGCAGTCAGGACAGCCTCTACGAGCAGTACTTC	CASSQDSLYEQYF
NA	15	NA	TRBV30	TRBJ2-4	TGTGCCTGGAGTGCGGTCACGCTAGCCAAAAACATTCAGTACTTC	CAWSAVTLAKNIQYF
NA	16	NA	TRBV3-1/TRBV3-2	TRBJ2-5	TGTGCCAGCAGCCACTTACCGGGACTGGGGGAGGAGACCCAGTACTTC	CASSHLPGLGEETQYF
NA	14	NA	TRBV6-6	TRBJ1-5	TGTGCCAGCAGTTACGGCCACGTCAATCAGCCCCAGCATTTT	CASSYGHVNQPQHF
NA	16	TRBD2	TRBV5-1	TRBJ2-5	TGCGCCAGCAGCTTCCCTAGCGGGGGTCAACAAGAGACCCAGTACTTC	CASSFPSGGQQETQYF
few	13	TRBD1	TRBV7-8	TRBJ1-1	TGTGCCAGCAGAGTCACAGGGGACACTGAAGCTTTCTTT	CASRVTGDTEAFF
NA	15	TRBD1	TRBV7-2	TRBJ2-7	TGTGCCAGCAGCTTTACAGGGGGCACCTCCTACGAGCAGTACTTC	CASSFTGGTSYEQYF
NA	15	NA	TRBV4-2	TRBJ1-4	TGTGCCAGCACCTCACCGGACCCCGGGGATGAAAAACTGTTTTTT	CASTSPDPGDEKLFF
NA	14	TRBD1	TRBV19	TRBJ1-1	TGTGCCAGTAGTATAGATCTCCGGACAGGTGAAGCTTTCTTT	CASSIDLRTGEAFF
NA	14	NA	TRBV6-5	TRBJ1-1	TGTGCCAGCAGTCCCCGCGGAGCTTACACTGAAGCTTTCTTT	CASSPRGAYTEAFF
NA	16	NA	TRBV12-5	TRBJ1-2	TGTGCTAGTGGTCTGGAATCGGGAGCAGCTAACTATGGCTACACCTTC	CASGLESGAANYGYTF
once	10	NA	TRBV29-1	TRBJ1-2	TGCAGCGTTGAGGCAGATGGCTACACCTTC	CSVEADGYTF
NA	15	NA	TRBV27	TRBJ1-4	TGTGCCAGCAGTTTAACTGGAGGGTTAGTTGAAAAACTGTTTTTT	CASSLTGGLVEKLFF
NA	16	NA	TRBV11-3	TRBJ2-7	TGTGCCAGCAGCCCCCTCACCCGGGCTCTCGAGGAGGTGCAGTACTTC	CASSPLTRALEEVQYF
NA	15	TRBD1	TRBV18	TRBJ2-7	TGTGCCAGCTCACCACAGGGACAGGGGACCTACGAGCAGTACTTC	CASSPQGQGTYEQYF
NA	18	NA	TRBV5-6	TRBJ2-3	TGTGCCAGCAGCCCCTATCACCCGGGACAAAAGAAAACAGATACGCAGTATTTT	CASSPYHPGQKKTDTQYF
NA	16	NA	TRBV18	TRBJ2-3	TGTGCCAGCTCACCAAACCCCCCGGTGGGCACAGATACGCAGTATTTT	CASSPNPPVGTDTQYF
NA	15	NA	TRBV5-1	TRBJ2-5	TGCGCCAGCAGCCGCAACCTTCTACCCCAAGAGACCCAGTACTTC	CASSRNLLPQETQYF
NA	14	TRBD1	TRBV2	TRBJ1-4	TGTGCCAGCAGTGATATGACAGGGAGAGAAAAACTGTTTTTT	CASSDMTGREKLFF
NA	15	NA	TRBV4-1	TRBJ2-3	TGCGCCAGCAGCCAACGTGGGGGGGCGCGGGATACGCAGTATTTT	CASSQRGGARDTQYF
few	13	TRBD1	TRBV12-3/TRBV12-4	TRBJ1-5	TGTGCCAGCAAAGGACAGGGCGGACAGCCCCAGCATTTT	CASKGQGGQPQHF
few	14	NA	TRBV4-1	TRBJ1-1	TGCGCCAGCAGCCAAGAGGCCCTGGACACTGAAGCTTTCTTT	CASSQEALDTEAFF
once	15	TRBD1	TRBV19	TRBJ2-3	TGTGCCAGTAGTATAGGGGGGACAGTCACAGATACGCAGTATTTT	CASSIGGTVTDTQYF
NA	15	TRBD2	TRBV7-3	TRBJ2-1	TGTGCCAGCAGCGCGCGACTAGCGGGTTACAATGAGCAGTTCTTC	CASSARLAGYNEQFF
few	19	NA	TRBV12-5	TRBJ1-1	TGTGCTAGTGGTTTGGCCGAAGCGTGGAGGGTGGGAGGTTACACTGAAGCTTTCTTT	CASGLAEAWRVGGYTEAFF
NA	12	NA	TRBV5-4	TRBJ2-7	TGTGCCAGCAGCTCCCAGGGGGGCCTCCAGTACTTC	CASSSQGGLQYF
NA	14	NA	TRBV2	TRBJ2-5	TGTGCCAGCAGTGGGACAGTGAAAGCCGAGACCCAGTACTTC	CASSGTVKAETQYF
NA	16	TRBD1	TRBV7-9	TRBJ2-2	TGTGCCAGCAGCGGAACAGGGGGCGAAGGAACCGGGGAGCTGTTTTTT	CASSGTGGEGTGELFF
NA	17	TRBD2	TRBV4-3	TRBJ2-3	TGCGCCAGCAGCCTGGGACTAGCGGGGGGCAAGGGGGATACGCAGTATTTT	CASSLGLAGGKGDTQYF
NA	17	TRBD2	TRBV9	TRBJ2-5	TGTGCCAGCAGCGTAGCGGTAGCGGGGGCCCTCGAGGAGACCCAGTACTTC	CASSVAVAGALEETQYF
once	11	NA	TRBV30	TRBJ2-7	TGTGCCTGGAGCACCTCACGGGAGCAGTACTTC	CAWSTSREQYF
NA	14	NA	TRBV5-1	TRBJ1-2	TGCGCCAGCAGCTTGGACTTCGCAGGGGACGGCTACACCTTC	CASSLDFAGDGYTF
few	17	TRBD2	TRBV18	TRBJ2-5	TGTGCCAGCTCACAACTAGCGGGGGGGCAGGATCAAGAGACCCAGTACTTC	CASSQLAGGQDQETQYF
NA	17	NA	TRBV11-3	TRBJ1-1	TGTGCCAGCAGCTCCCGAGCGTGGGAGGGAATGAACACTGAAGCTTTCTTT	CASSSRAWEGMNTEAFF
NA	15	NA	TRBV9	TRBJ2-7	TGTGCCAGCAGCGGAGGGCCGGGGGTTTCCTACGAGCAGTACTTC	CASSGGPGVSYEQYF
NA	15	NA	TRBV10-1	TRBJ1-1	TGCGCCAGCAGTGCCGTCCGAGGGGGGAACACTGAAGCTTTCTTT	CASSAVRGGNTEAFF
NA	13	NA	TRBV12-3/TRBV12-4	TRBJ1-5	TGTGCCAGCAGTTCACAGTTTTATCAGCCCCAGCATTTT	CASSSQFYQPQHF
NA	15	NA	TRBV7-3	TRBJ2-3	TGTGCCAGCAGCCCGATTGAGGCGCCCACAGATACGCAGTATTTT	CASSPIEAPTDTQYF